This record looks at one T cell receptor beta chain sequence and its context. The antigen is unknown. Described treatment: roughly 19 received Ad26.COV2.S at low or high dose, single or two shots; roughly 5 received placebo; per-sample allocation not given. The investigators took samples on day 63 after the first vaccine or placebo injection. The method was immunoSEQ multiplex PCR; TCRdb's version includes in-frame clones alone and lacks a portion of them. The sample lists 350,000 to 500,000 clones, around 89% occurring once. The source of the sample is a study of Ad26.COV2.S vaccination and SARS-CoV-2 variants. The study, taken as a whole, reports: Measures of TCR breadth and depth may have fallen short of total T cell responses.

Trimming removed 6 bases at V and 2 bases at J, with 11 bases between. The CDR3 length is 14 residues. The TCR sequence derives from a person between 18 and 60 years old who received the Ad26.COV2.S COVID-19 vaccine or a placebo. Sample: peripheral blood, taken in a trial of Ad26.COV2.S vaccine versus placebo. The V and J genes are TRBV23-1 and TRBJ1-3, with D uncertain. TRBV23-1 falls under the ORF class, with uncertain function. In DNA, the CDR3 is TGCGCCAGCAGCCTACCACAGCCTGGAAACACCATATATTTT. It translates to CASSLPQPGNTIYF.